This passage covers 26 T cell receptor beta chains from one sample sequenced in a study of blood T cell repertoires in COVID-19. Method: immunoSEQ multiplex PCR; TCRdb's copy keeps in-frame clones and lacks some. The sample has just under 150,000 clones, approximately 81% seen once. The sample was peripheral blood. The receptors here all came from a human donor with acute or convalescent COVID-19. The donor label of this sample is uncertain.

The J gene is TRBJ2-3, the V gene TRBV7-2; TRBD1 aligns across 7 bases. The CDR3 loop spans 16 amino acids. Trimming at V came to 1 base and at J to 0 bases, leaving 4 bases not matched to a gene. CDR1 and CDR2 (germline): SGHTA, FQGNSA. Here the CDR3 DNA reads TGTGCCAGCAGCTTAGTCTGGACAGGTAGCACAGATACGCAGTATTTT. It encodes CASSLVWTGSTDTQYF. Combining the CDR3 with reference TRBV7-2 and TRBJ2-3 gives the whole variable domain GAGVSQSPSNKVTEKGKDVELRCDPISGHTALYWYRQSLGQGLEFLIYFQGNSAPDKSGLPSDRFSAERTGGSVSTLTIQRTQQEDSAVYLCASSLVWTGSTDTQYFGPGTRLTVL.

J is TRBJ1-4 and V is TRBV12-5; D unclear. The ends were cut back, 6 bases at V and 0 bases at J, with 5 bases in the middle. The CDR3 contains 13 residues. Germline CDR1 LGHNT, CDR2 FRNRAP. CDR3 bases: TGTGCTAGTGGGGCCGCAACTAATGAAAAACTGTTTTTT. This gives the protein CASGAATNEKLFF.

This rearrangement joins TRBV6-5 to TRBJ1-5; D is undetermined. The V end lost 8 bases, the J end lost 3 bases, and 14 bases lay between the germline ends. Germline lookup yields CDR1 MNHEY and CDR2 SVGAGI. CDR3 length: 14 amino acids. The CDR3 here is CASRGGRDNQPQHF. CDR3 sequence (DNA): TGTGCCAGCCGGGGAGGGCGGGACAATCAGCCCCAGCATTTT.

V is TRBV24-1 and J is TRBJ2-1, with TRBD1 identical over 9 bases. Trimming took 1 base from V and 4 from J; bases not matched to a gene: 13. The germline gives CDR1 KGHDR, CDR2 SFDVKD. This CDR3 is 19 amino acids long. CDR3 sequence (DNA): TGTGCCACCAGTGATTTCCGAACAAAACCGGGACAGGGTTACAATGAGCAGTTCTTC. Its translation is CATSDFRTKPGQGYNEQFF.

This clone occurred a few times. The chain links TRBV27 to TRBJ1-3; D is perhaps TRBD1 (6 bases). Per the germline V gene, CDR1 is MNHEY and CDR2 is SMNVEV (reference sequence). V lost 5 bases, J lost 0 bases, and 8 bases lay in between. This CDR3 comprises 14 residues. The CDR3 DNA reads TGTGCCAGCAGTCAACAGGGCTCTGGAAACACCATATATTTT. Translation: CASSQQGSGNTIYF.

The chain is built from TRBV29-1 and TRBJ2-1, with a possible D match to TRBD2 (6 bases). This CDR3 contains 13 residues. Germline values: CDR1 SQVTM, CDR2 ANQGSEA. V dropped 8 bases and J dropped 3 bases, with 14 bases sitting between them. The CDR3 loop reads CSSFSGYYNEQFF. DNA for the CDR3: TGCAGCTCCTTTAGCGGATACTACAATGAGCAGTTCTTC.

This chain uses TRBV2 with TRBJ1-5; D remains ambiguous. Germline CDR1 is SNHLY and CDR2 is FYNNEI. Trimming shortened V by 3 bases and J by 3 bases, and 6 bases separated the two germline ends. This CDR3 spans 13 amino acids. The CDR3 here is CASSEGNNQPQHF. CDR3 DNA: TGTGCCAGCAGTGAGGGCAACAATCAGCCCCAGCATTTT. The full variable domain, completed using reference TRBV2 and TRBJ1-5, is EPEVTQTPSHQVTQMGQEVILRCVPISNHLYFYWYRQILGQKVEFLVSFYNNEISEKSEIFDDQFSVERPDGSNFTLKIRSTKLEDSAMYFCASSEGNNQPQHFGDGTRLSIL.

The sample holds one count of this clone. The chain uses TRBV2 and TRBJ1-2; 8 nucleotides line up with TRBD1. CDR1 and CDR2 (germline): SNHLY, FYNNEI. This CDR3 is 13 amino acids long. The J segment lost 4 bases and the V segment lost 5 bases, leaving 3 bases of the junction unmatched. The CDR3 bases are TGTGCCAGCAGTCAACAGGGGGGCTATGGCTACACCTTC. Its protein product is CASSQQGGYGYTF. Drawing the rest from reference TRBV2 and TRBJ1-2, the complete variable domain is EPEVTQTPSHQVTQMGQEVILRCVPISNHLYFYWYRQILGQKVEFLVSFYNNEISEKSEIFDDQFSVERPDGSNFTLKIRSTKLEDSAMYFCASSQQGGYGYTFGSGTRLTVV.

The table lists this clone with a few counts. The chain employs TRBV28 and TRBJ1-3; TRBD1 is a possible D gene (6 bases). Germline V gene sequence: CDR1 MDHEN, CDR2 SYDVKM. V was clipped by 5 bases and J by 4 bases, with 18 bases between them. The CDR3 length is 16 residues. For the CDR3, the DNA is TGTGCCAGCAGTCCATACGCCCGGACAGACGGAAACACCATATATTTT. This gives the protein CASSPYARTDGNTIYF.

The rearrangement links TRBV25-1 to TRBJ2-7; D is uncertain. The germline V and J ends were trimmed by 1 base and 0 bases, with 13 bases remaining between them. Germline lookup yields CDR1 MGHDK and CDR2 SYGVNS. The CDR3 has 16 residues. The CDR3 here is CASSEFARPSSYEQYV. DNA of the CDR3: TGTGCCAGCAGTGAATTTGCCAGGCCCTCCTCCTACGAGCAGTACGTC.

The CDR3 DNA follows: TGTGCCAGCAGCCGGACAGGGGGCGAGGCCGGGGAGCTGTTTTTT. It is translated as CASSRTGGEAGELFF. J is TRBJ2-2 and V is TRBV5-6; TRBD1 aligns across 11 bases. V gave up 4 bases and J gave up 6 bases; unmatched junction bases: 5. Germline loops: CDR1 SGHDT, CDR2 YYEEEE. This CDR3 is 15 amino acids long.

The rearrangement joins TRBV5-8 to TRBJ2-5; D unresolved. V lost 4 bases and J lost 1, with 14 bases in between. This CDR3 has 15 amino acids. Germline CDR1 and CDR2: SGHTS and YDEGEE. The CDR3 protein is CASSAERVGQETQYF. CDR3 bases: TGTGCCAGCAGCGCGGAAAGAGTTGGCCAAGAGACCCAGTACTTC.

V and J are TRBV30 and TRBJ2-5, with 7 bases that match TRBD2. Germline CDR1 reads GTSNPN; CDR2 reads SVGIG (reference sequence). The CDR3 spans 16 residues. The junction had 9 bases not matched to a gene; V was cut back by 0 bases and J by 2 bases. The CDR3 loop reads CAWSVIGAGLQETQYF. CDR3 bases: TGTGCCTGGAGTGTGATCGGAGCGGGGTTACAAGAGACCCAGTACTTC. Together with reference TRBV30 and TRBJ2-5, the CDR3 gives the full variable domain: SQTIHQWPATLVQPVGSPLSLECTVEGTSNPNLYWYRQAAGRGLQLLFYSVGIGQISSEVPQNLSASRPQDRQFILSSKKLLLSDSGFYLCAWSVIGAGLQETQYFGPGTRLLVL.

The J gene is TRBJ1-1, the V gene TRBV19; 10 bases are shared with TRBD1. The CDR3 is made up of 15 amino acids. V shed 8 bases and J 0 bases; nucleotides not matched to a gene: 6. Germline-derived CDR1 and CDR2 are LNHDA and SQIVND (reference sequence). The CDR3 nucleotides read TGTGCCAGTGGGACAGGGGTCCCCATGAACACTGAAGCTTTCTTT. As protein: CASGTGVPMNTEAFF.

The CDR3 DNA is TGTGCCAGCGCCCTGTGGGCACCCCAGGGCTATAGCTCACCCCTCCACTTT. The encoded protein is CASALWAPQGYSSPLHF. The chain has TRBV5-6 and TRBJ1-6; possibly TRBD1 for D (5 bases). Trimming removed 7 bases from V and 10 bases from J, with 27 bases in between. The CDR3 is 17 residues long. From germline, CDR1 is SGHDT and CDR2 YYEEEE.

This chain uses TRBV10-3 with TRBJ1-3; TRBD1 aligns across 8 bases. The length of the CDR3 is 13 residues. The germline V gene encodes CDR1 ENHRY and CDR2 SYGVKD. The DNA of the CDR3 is TGTGCGACAGGGGAAGATTCGCCAAACACCATATATTTT. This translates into CATGEDSPNTIYF.

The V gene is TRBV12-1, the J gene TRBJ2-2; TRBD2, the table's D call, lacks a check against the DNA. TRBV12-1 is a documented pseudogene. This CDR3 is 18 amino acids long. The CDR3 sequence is CASSFGGPRRSGTGELFF. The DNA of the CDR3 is TGTGCCAGCAGCTTTGGAGGCCCCCGCCGGTCGGGCACCGGGGAGCTGTTTTTT.

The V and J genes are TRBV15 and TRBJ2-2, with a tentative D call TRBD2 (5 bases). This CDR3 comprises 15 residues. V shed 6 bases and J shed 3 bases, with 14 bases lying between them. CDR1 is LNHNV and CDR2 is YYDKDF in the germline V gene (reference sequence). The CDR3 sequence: CATSPRRADTGELFF. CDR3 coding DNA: TGTGCCACCAGTCCCCGGAGAGCGGACACCGGGGAGCTGTTTTTT.

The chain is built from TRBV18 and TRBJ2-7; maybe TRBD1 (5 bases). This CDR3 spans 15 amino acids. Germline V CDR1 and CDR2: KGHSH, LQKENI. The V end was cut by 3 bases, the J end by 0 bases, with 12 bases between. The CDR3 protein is CASSPGRRSSYEQYF. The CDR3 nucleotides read TGTGCCAGCTCACCGGGGCGGCGGAGCTCCTACGAGCAGTACTTC.

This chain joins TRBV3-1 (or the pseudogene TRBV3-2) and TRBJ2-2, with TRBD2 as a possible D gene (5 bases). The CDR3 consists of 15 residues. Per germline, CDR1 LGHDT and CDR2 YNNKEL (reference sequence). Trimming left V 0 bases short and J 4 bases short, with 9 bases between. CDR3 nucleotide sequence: TGTGCCAGCAGCCAAGAGCGGGCGGCCACCGGGGAGCTGTTTTTT. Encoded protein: CASSQERAATGELFF.

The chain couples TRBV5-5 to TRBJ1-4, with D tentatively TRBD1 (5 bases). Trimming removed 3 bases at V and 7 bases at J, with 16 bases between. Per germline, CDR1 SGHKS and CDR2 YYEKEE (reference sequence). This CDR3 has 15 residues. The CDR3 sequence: CASSSEGGVAEKLFF. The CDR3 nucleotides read TGTGCCAGCAGCTCCGAAGGAGGGGTGGCTGAAAAACTGTTTTTT.

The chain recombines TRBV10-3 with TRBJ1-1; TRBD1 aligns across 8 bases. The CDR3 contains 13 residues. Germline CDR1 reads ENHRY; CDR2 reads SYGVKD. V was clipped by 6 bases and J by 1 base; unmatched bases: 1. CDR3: CAIRGTGNTEAFF. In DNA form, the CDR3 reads TGTGCCATCAGGGGGACAGGGAACACTGAAGCTTTCTTT.

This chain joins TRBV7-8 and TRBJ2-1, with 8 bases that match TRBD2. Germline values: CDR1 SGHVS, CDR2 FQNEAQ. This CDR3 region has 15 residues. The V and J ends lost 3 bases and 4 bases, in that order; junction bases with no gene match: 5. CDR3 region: CASSFGSGVYNEQFF. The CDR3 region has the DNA TGTGCCAGCAGCTTCGGTAGCGGGGTATACAATGAGCAGTTCTTC.

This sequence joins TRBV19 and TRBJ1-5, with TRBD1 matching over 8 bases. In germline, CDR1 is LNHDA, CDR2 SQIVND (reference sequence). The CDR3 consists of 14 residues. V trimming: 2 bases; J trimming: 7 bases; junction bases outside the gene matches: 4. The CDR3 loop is CASSIKQGEQPQHF. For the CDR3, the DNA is TGTGCCAGTAGTATAAAACAGGGGGAACAGCCCCAGCATTTT.

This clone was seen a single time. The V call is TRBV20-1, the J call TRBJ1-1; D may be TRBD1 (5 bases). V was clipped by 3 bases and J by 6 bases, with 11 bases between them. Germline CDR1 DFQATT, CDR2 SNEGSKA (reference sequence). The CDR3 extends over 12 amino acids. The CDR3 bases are TGCAGTGCTAGTTTCGGGGGTCCTGAAGCTTTCTTT. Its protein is CSASFGGPEAFF.

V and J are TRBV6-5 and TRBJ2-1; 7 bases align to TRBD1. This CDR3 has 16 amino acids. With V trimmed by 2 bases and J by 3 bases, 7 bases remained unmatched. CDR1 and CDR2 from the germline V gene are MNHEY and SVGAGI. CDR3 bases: TGTGCCAGCAGTTACGAGGGGGCCTCCCTCTACAATGAGCAGTTCTTC. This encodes CASSYEGASLYNEQFF.